This note documents a single T cell receptor (beta chain) sequence. Its antigen is unknown. This specimen comes from a study of T cell responses to AZD1222 COVID-19 vaccine. Study conclusions and caveats: Only 5 to 7 individuals given AZD1222 were seropositive at baseline. Possibly, clonal diversity was underestimated; donors were largely white British and included more females.

Using immunoSEQ multiplex PCR, the repertoire was profiled, and TCRdb retains in-frame clones only, with some absent. The data show around 130,000 clones, nearly 95% seen once. The CDR3 is made up of 14 amino acids. Per germline, CDR1 SGDLS and CDR2 YYNGEE. V lost 1 base and J 3 bases, leaving 7 bases between the germline ends. The chain uses TRBV9 and TRBJ2-2, with D maybe TRBD1 (6 bases). The sequencing used peripheral blood, collected on day 0 of AZD1222 vaccination. The clonotype comes from an adult in good health. DNA of the CDR3: TGTGCCAGCAGCGTAACAGGGTACACCGGGGAGCTGTTTTTT. Translation: CASSVTGYTGELFF.